Following are 23 T cell receptor beta chains from one sample sequenced in a study of Tregs in tolerant kidney transplant recipients. The method was immunoSEQ multiplex PCR; TCRdb's version includes in-frame clones alone and lacks a portion of them. The sample has approximately 50,000 clones. The sequenced sample was CD4+ T cells from blood, obtained before the transplant. All receptors derive from a human donor who received a combined kidney and bone marrow transplant.

As concerns this clone: The read halts 3 residues ahead of the CDR3 end, with the missing end drawn from the germline J gene. The V and J genes are TRBV11-2 and TRBJ2-2, with unresolved D. V was clipped by 6 bases and J by 0 bases, with 8 bases between them. The CDR3 runs 14 residues. CDR1 is SGHAT, CDR2 FQNNGV, per germline. CDR3 DNA (partial): TGTGCCAGCAGAGGAACAGCGAACACCGGGGAG. It is translated as CASRGTANTGE. The whole CDR3 sequence reads CASRGTANTGELFF.

A word on this clone: The sequenced fragment ends 3 residues before the CDR3 boundary, so the rest is inferred from the germline J gene. The genes are TRBV10-3 and TRBJ1-2; possible D gene TRBD1, 5 bases. The CDR3 runs 13 residues. Germline CDR1 is ENHRY and CDR2 is SYGVKD. The sequenced part of the CDR3 DNA is TGTGCCATCACTCATGGGGGGGACGGGGGC. Translation gives CAITHGGDGG. The full-length CDR3 reads as CAITHGGDGGYTF.

Note on this clone: Sequencing ends 3 residues short of the CDR3 end; the germline J gene provides the rest. V gene TRBV14 combines with J gene TRBJ1-3; 7 bases map to TRBD1. Germline CDR1 and CDR2: SGHDN and FVKESK. This CDR3 has 15 residues. V lost 4 bases and J lost 3; bases outside the gene matches: 6. The DNA read from the CDR3 is TGTGCCAGCAGCCTCCAGGGGGGAGGTGGAAACACC. It yields the protein CASSLQGGGGNT. The whole CDR3 is CASSLQGGGGNTIYF.

Concerning this clone: Read sequence stops 3 residues before the CDR3 end, and the germline J gene provides the missing end. The rearrangement uses TRBV5-1 and TRBJ1-1; D unresolved. V lost 0 bases and J 1 base, leaving 7 bases between the germline ends. The CDR3 length is 14 residues. Germline V gives CDR1 SGHRS, CDR2 YFSETQ. CDR3 sequence: CASSLGLANTEAFF. Partial CDR3 DNA: TGCGCCAGCAGCTTGGGTTTAGCGAACACTGAA.

Incomplete CDR3 DNA: TGTGCCAGCAGGAGAGGACAGGGGGCGACTGAA. This codes for CASRRGQGATE. The complete CDR3 sequence is CASRRGQGATEAFF. V is TRBV2 and J is TRBJ1-1, with TRBD1 matching over 11 bases. Coverage ceases 3 residues before the CDR3 finishes, and the germline J gene fills in the end. V gave up 6 bases and J gave up 5 bases; unmatched junction bases: 5. CDR3 length: 14 amino acids. Germline loops: CDR1 SNHLY, CDR2 FYNNEI.

Regarding this clone: The CDR3 end lies 3 residues beyond the end of the read and is filled in from the germline J gene. The chain uses TRBV19 and TRBJ2-7; maybe TRBD1 (6 bases). This CDR3 is 16 amino acids long. Trimming pared 3 bases from V and 1 base from J, leaving 16 bases between. The V gene's germline CDR1 is LNHDA and CDR2 SQIVND (reference sequence). CDR3 bases read: TGTGCCAGTAGTATTTCCGGGACATCCTTTTCCTACGAG. It yields the protein CASSISGTSFSYE. The complete CDR3 reads CASSISGTSFSYEQYF.

Worth noting for this clone: The sequence runs out 3 residues before the end of the CDR3; the remainder is reconstructed from the germline J gene. The V and J genes are TRBV19 and TRBJ2-1; 7 bases agree with TRBD2. CDR3 length equals 15 residues. J was trimmed by 4 bases and V by 3 bases; bases with no gene match: 6. Per germline, CDR1 LNHDA and CDR2 SQIVND (reference sequence). The CDR3: CASSMVAGGYNEQFF. The DNA read from the CDR3 is TGTGCCAGTAGTATGGTAGCGGGCGGTTACAATGAG.

Worth noting for this clone: Read data end 3 residues before the CDR3 end; the end is taken from the germline J gene. The genes are TRBV18 and TRBJ1-2; possibly TRBD1 for D (5 bases). Germline CDR1 and CDR2: KGHSH and LQKENI. This CDR3 region has 13 residues. With 3 bases removed from V and 6 bases from J, the gap between germline ends came to 11 bases. The CDR3 loop reads CASSPGQLNGYTF. The CDR3 bases that were read are TGTGCCAGCTCACCGGGGCAGCTGAATGGC.

Concerning this clone itself: The read halts 3 residues ahead of the CDR3 end, with the missing end drawn from the germline J gene. This rearrangement joins TRBV7-2 to TRBJ1-2, with a possible D match to TRBD1 (6 bases). V lost 5 bases and J 1 base, leaving 14 bases between the germline ends. The V gene's germline CDR1 is SGHTA and CDR2 FQGNSA. This CDR3 is built from 15 residues. This chain's CDR3 is CASSTRGGSNYGYTF. The covered CDR3 bases are TGTGCCAGCAGCACCCGGGGGGGCAGTAACTATGGC.

Note on this clone: The CDR3 is cut off 3 residues early in the read; its end comes from the germline J gene. The rearrangement joins TRBV6-2 or TRBV6-3 to TRBJ2-3, with 8 bases matching TRBD2. The ends lost 8 bases at V and 0 bases at J; junction bases unmatched: 13. The germline CDR1 and CDR2 sequences are MNHEY and SVGEGT. The CDR3 has 17 amino acids. The CDR3 sequence: CASVWSGASGSTDTQYF. The CDR3 bases that were read are TGTGCCAGCGTATGGAGTGGAGCTAGCGGGAGCACAGATACG.

Concerning this clone itself: The read comes to an end 3 residues before the CDR3 does, leaving the germline J gene to fill in the end. The rearrangement uses TRBV6-1 and TRBJ1-5; the D is unclear. Trimming shortened V by 2 bases and J by 4 bases, and 6 bases separated the two germline ends. The germline CDR1 and CDR2 sequences are MNHNS and SASEGT. This CDR3 region has 13 residues. The part of the CDR3 DNA that was read is TGTGCCAGCAGTGAACGGGTAAATCAGCCC. Its translation is CASSERVNQP. The CDR3, in full, reads CASSERVNQPQHF.

With regard to this clone: The read is 3 residues too short to cover the CDR3 end, so that end is filled in from the germline J gene. The rearrangement links TRBV20-1 to TRBJ2-2; TRBD1 is a possible D gene (6 bases). The V end was cut by 0 bases, the J end by 2 bases, with 13 bases between. The CDR3 covers 16 residues. Germline V gives CDR1 DFQATT, CDR2 SNEGSKA (reference sequence). CDR3 amino acids: CSARDIDRPNTGELFF. The part of the CDR3 DNA that was read is TGCAGTGCTAGAGATATAGACAGGCCTAACACCGGGGAG.

With respect to this clone: Read coverage stops 3 residues before the CDR3 terminus; the germline J gene supplies the remainder. The chain carries TRBV2 and TRBJ1-1; D uncertain. The germline V gene encodes CDR1 SNHLY and CDR2 FYNNEI. This CDR3 region has 13 residues. V gave up 7 bases and J gave up 1 base, with 10 bases separating them. CDR3 bases read: TGTGCCAGCACCAGAGGTCCGAACACTGAA. Its translation is CASTRGPNTE. The complete CDR3 sequence is CASTRGPNTEAFF.

Note on this clone: The read falls 3 residues short of the CDR3 end, and the missing part is taken from the germline J gene. The J gene is TRBJ2-3, the V gene TRBV19; the D gene is possibly TRBD2 (6 bases). Trimming removed 4 bases at V and 5 bases at J, with 16 bases between. Germline lookup yields CDR1 LNHDA and CDR2 SQIVND (reference sequence). CDR3 size: 15 residues. The CDR3 here is CASSSGGAGGDTQYF. Incomplete CDR3 DNA: TGTGCCAGTAGTAGTGGAGGGGCTGGTGGAGATACG. The variable domain in full, completed from reference TRBV19 and TRBJ2-3, reads DGGITQSPKYLFRKEGQNVTLSCEQNLNHDAMYWYRQDPGQGLRLIYYSQIVNDFQKGDIAEGYSVSREKKESFPLTVTSAQKNPTAFYLCASSSGGAGGDTQYFGPGTRLTVL.

Worth noting for this clone: With the read ending 3 residues before the CDR3 end, the germline J gene is used to fill in that end. The V gene is TRBV11-3, the J gene TRBJ2-5; 10 bases fit TRBD2. V lost 5 bases, J lost 7 bases, and 4 bases stayed unmatched. CDR3 length: 13 amino acids. CDR1 SGHNT and CDR2 YENEEA come from the germline V gene. This CDR3 is CASSPSGGGTQYF. Incomplete CDR3 DNA: TGTGCCAGCAGCCCTAGCGGGGGCGGGACC.

Points on this clone: The CDR3 end lies 3 residues beyond the end of the read and is filled in from the germline J gene. The V gene is TRBV19, the J gene TRBJ2-2; D perhaps matches TRBD1 (6 bases). Germline V lookup: CDR1 LNHDA, CDR2 SQIVND (reference sequence). This CDR3 region has 16 residues. Trimming took 6 bases from V and 0 from J, leaving 14 bases between them. The CDR3 protein is CASRKTGTANTGELFF. The covered CDR3 bases are TGTGCCAGTAGGAAAACAGGGACCGCGAACACCGGGGAG.

Remarks on this clone: The read comes to an end 3 residues before the CDR3 does, leaving the germline J gene to fill in the end. J is TRBJ1-2 and V is TRBV5-5; 7 nucleotides match TRBD1. Germline CDR1 is SGHKS and CDR2 is YYEKEE (reference sequence). Trimming at V came to 0 bases and at J to 4 bases, leaving 6 bases not matched to a gene. The CDR3 is 15 residues long. CDR3 bases read: TGTGCCAGCAGCTTGGCATCAGGGGGGTCCTATGGC. Residues: CASSLASGGSYG. The whole CDR3 protein reads CASSLASGGSYGYTF.

Concerning this clone itself: The read ends 3 residues early relative to the CDR3; the germline J gene fills the gap. The V gene is TRBV10-1, the J gene TRBJ2-3; D is perhaps TRBD1 (6 bases). The CDR3 totals 16 residues. V dropped 0 bases and J dropped 1 base, with 11 bases sitting between them. Germline CDR1 WNHNN, CDR2 SYGVQD (reference sequence). CDR3 residues: CASSESMAGGTDTQYF. The sequenced part of the CDR3 DNA is TGCGCCAGCAGTGAGTCGATGGCAGGGGGCACAGATACG.

Worth noting for this clone: The observed sequence ends 3 residues before the CDR3 terminus, with the missing tail filled in from the germline J gene. The genes are TRBV7-9 and TRBJ1-1; 8 nucleotides line up with TRBD1. CDR1 is SEHNR and CDR2 is FQNEAQ in the germline V gene (reference sequence). The CDR3 covers 13 residues. The CDR3 protein is CASSFGQGFGAFF. The CDR3 DNA, read in part, is TGTGCCAGCAGCTTCGGACAGGGCTTTGGG.

Concerning this clone: The read ends 3 residues before the CDR3 terminus; that terminus is restored from the germline J gene. The chain is built from TRBV29-1 and TRBJ2-7, with D tentatively TRBD1 or TRBD2 (5 bases each). This CDR3 spans 15 amino acids. Germline V lookup: CDR1 SQVTM, CDR2 ANQGSEA. V lost 3 bases and J 3 bases, leaving 18 bases between the germline ends. Incomplete CDR3 DNA: TGCAGCGTTGACGTTCGGAGGCAGGGTCGCTACGAG. Protein product: CSVDVRRQGRYE. The CDR3 as a whole reads CSVDVRRQGRYEQYF.

The sequenced CDR3 bases are TGTGCCAGCTCAGCTATAGGACAGGTCTCTGGGGCCAACGTC. Residues: CASSAIGQVSGANV. The CDR3 as a whole reads CASSAIGQVSGANVLTF. The V and J genes are TRBV18 and TRBJ2-6; 7 bases align to TRBD1. The CDR3 end falls 3 residues outside the read, so it is completed with the germline J gene. CDR1 is KGHSH, CDR2 LQKENI, per germline. J lost 0 bases, V lost 5 bases, and 7 bases had no gene match. CDR3 length: 17 residues. Complete variable domain (other parts from reference TRBV18 and TRBJ2-6): NAGVMQNPRHLVRRRGQEARLRCSPMKGHSHVYWYRQLPEEGLKFMVYLQKENIIDESGMPKERFSAEFPKEGPSILRIQQVVRGDSAAYFCASSAIGQVSGANVLTFGAGSRLTVL.

Of note for this clone: The sequence runs out 3 residues before the end of the CDR3; the remainder is reconstructed from the germline J gene. This chain joins TRBV7-9 and TRBJ1-5; the match to TRBD1 covers 7 bases. V lost 5 bases to trimming and J lost 4 bases; unmatched junction nucleotides: 5. Per germline, CDR1 SEHNR and CDR2 FQNEAQ (reference sequence). The CDR3 spans 14 residues. CDR3 loop: CASSADRANQPQHF. The DNA read from the CDR3 is TGTGCCAGCAGCGCCGACAGGGCGAATCAGCCC.

Details on this clone: The sequence runs out 3 residues before the end of the CDR3; the remainder is reconstructed from the germline J gene. The chain couples TRBV5-6 to TRBJ1-2, with TRBD1 as a possible D gene (6 bases). The CDR3 runs 14 residues. V was shortened by 4 bases and J by 4 bases, with 14 bases between the two germline ends. Germline V gene data show CDR1 as SGHDT and CDR2 as YYEEEE. The CDR3 reads CASSRGGAIYGYTF. The CDR3 bases that were read are TGTGCCAGCAGCCGGGGGGGCGCGATCTATGGC.